One and the same sample provided the 8 T cell receptor beta chains below, sequenced in a study of identical twins. TCRdb re-called the 5' RACE reads with MiXCR, one entry per CDR3 protein. The data contain 240,000 or so distinct CDR3 sequences, 7% of them seen just once; the ten biggest clones take up around 3.4%. These data are also associated with another study on yellow fever vaccine responses in identical twins.

The sample consisted of memory (CD45RO+) T cells sorted from blood. These receptors were collected from a woman aged 18 to 35 in good health.

In this sample, this clonotype turned up a few times. The rearrangement joins TRBV29-1 to TRBJ2-3; TRBD2 aligns across 7 bases. The V gene's germline CDR1 is SQVTM and CDR2 ANQGSEA. The CDR3 spans 14 residues. In nucleotides, the CDR3 is TGCACGACGATGAGGGCTAGCGGCGGGGATACGCAGTATTTT. Residues: CTTMRASGGDTQYF.

The V call is TRBV6-5, the J call TRBJ1-6; D ambiguous. V was clipped by 2 bases and J by 10 bases, with 18 bases between them. Per the germline V gene, CDR1 is MNHEY and CDR2 is SVGAGI. The CDR3 length is 16 residues. Written as DNA, the CDR3 is TGTGCCAGCAGTTACGGAATAAACGTGGGTGAATCACCCCTCCACTTT. This sequence encodes CASSYGINVGESPLHF.

This chain connects TRBV7-6 to TRBJ2-3; weak D call: TRBD2 (6 bases). V lost 3 bases to trimming and J lost 2 bases, with 15 bases between them. This CDR3 spans 16 amino acids. In germline, CDR1 is SGHVS, CDR2 FNYEAQ. The CDR3 nucleotides are TGTGCCAGCAGCTTCGGTCGGGGGAGGAACACAGATACGCAGTATTTT. Protein: CASSFGRGRNTDTQYF. The entire variable domain, with the rest obtained from reference TRBV7-6 and TRBJ2-3, is as follows: GAGVSQSPRYKVTKRGQDVALRCDPISGHVSLYWYRQALGQGPEFLTYFNYEAQQDKSGLPNDRFSAERPEGSISTLTIQRTEQRDSAMYRCASSFGRGRNTDTQYFGPGTRLTVL.

V is TRBV20-1 and J is TRBJ2-1; D may be TRBD2 (6 bases). With 6 bases removed from V and 7 bases from J, the gap between germline ends came to 16 bases. This CDR3 comprises 13 residues. Germline V gene data show CDR1 as DFQATT and CDR2 as SNEGSKA (reference sequence). CDR3 amino acids: CSAYPGSRNEQFF. CDR3 bases: TGCAGTGCCTACCCCGGGAGTAGAAATGAGCAGTTCTTC.

This clonotype was detected only a few times. V is TRBV5-6 and J is TRBJ2-3; D is perhaps TRBD2 (5 bases). Germline loops: CDR1 SGHDT, CDR2 YYEEEE. The CDR3 is made up of 13 amino acids. V lost 5 bases and J lost 1, with 8 bases in between. This chain's CDR3 is CASRRGRTDTQYF. The CDR3 DNA follows: TGTGCCAGCAGACGAGGGCGCACAGATACGCAGTATTTT.

This clonotype has a count of ten or more. The chain is built from TRBV14 and TRBJ1-1, with D possibly TRBD1 on 5 matching bases. V lost 5 bases and J lost 1, with 8 bases in between. CDR3 length: 13 residues. CDR1 and CDR2 (germline): SGHDN, FVKESK. The CDR3 sequence is CASSKGSNTEAFF. Written as DNA, the CDR3 is TGTGCCAGCAGCAAGGGGTCGAACACTGAAGCTTTCTTT.

This clonotype was detected only a few times. The gene calls are TRBV11-2 and TRBJ1-1, with D possibly being TRBD1 (5 bases). CDR1 is SGHAT and CDR2 is FQNNGV in the germline V gene. Trimming took off 2 bases at V and 0 bases at J, with 10 bases between the two ends. This CDR3 has 15 residues. CDR3 sequence: CASSLSAGMNTEAFF. In nucleotides, the CDR3 is TGTGCCAGCAGCTTATCCGCAGGGATGAACACTGAAGCTTTCTTT. The full variable domain, completed using reference TRBV11-2 and TRBJ1-1, is EAGVAQSPRYKIIEKRQSVAFWCNPISGHATLYWYQQILGQGPKLLIQFQNNGVVDDSQLPKDRFSAERLKGVDSTLKIQPAKLEDSAVYLCASSLSAGMNTEAFFGQGTRLTVV.

This clonotype was picked up many times. The chain is built from TRBV12-3 or TRBV12-4 and TRBJ2-1; 9 bases are shared with TRBD2. This CDR3 has 13 amino acids. V trimming: 8 bases; J trimming: 10 bases; junction bases outside the gene matches: 9. The CDR3 DNA is TGTGCCAGCTTGGCGGGGGGGCTGGGGGAGCAGTTCTTC. This translates into CASLAGGLGEQFF.